These T cell receptor beta chains were read from a single sample in a study of blood T cell repertoires in COVID-19. TCRdb's copy holds only in-frame clones and misses some; the assay was immunoSEQ multiplex PCR. The repertoire has 200,000 to 300,000 clones, 65% to 90% of them found once; the top ten carry about 1.6%. The sequenced sample consisted of PBMCs or T cells enriched from blood (not recorded which). These receptors all come from a man aged 35 to 55 who had recovered from COVID-19. The CDR3 runs from the conserved cysteine through the conserved F or W. D genes are given only for firm matches. Clone size, where shown, is once, few, many, or a class for clones that have expanded.

>TRBJ2-7|TRBD1|TRBV29-1|NA
TGCAGCGTTGGGGGGACAGGGGCTACCTACGAGCAGTACTTC
CSVGGTGATYEQYF
>TRBJ2-7|TRBD2|TRBV7-2|NA
TGTGCCAGCAGCTTAGCGATGGGAGGGAGGGCCGAGCAGTACTTC
CASSLAMGGRAEQYF
>TRBJ2-6|TRBD1|TRBV3-1/TRBV3-2|once
TGTGCCAGCAGCCCCAGGGGGACTGGGGCCAACGTCCTGACTTTC
CASSPRGTGANVLTF
>TRBJ2-7|NA|TRBV5-4|NA
TGTGCCAGCAGCTCGACCGGGGGACCCTACGAGCAGTACTTC
CASSSTGGPYEQYF
>TRBJ2-3|NA|TRBV7-8|NA
TGTGCCAGCAGCCGACAGGCTAGCACAGATACGCAGTATTTT
CASSRQASTDTQYF
>TRBJ2-7|TRBD1|TRBV19|NA
TGTGCCAGTAGCTCACAGGGGGCCTCCTACGAGCAGTACTTC
CASSSQGASYEQYF
>TRBJ1-2|TRBD1|TRBV30|few
TGTGCCTGGAGTGTACAGGGGGACTATGGCTACACCTTC
CAWSVQGDYGYTF
>TRBJ2-7|TRBD1|TRBV18|NA
TGTGCCAGCTCACCACCTGGACAGTCCGGGACAGATAAAGAGCAGTACTTC
CASSPPGQSGTDKEQYF
>TRBJ2-5|NA|TRBV7-2|NA
TGTGCCAGCAGTACCTACGGGAGCAATCAAAAAGAGACCCAGTACTTC
CASSTYGSNQKETQYF
>TRBJ2-3|TRBD2|TRBV5-1|once
TGCGCCAGCAGCTTGGTAGCGGGGAGCACAGATACGCAGTATTTT
CASSLVAGSTDTQYF
>TRBJ1-1|TRBD1|TRBV2|NA
TGTGCCAGCAGTGAACAGGGGGCCACTGAAGCTTTCTTT
CASSEQGATEAFF
>TRBJ2-1|TRBD2|TRBV27|NA
TGTGCCAGCAGTTCCCGGACTAGCGGTTATTACAATGAGCAGTTCTTC
CASSSRTSGYYNEQFF
>TRBJ2-3|NA|TRBV7-3|NA
TGTGCCAGCAGCTTTGAGGGGGTCACTAGCACAGATACGCAGTATTTT
CASSFEGVTSTDTQYF
>TRBJ2-7|TRBD1|TRBV28|NA
TGTGCCAGCACCGATCTGGGACAGGGGCTTCGGTCCTACGAGCAGTACTTC
CASTDLGQGLRSYEQYF
>TRBJ1-4|TRBD1|TRBV29-1|NA
TGCAGCGTTAGTGGGACAGAGGGGGAAAAACTGTTTTTT
CSVSGTEGEKLFF
>TRBJ1-1|NA|TRBV7-9|NA
TGTGCCAGCAGTTATTTCGGGGTCATGAACACTGAAGCTTTCTTT
CASSYFGVMNTEAFF
>TRBJ2-3|TRBD2|TRBV18|NA
TGTGCCAGCTCACCGAGCGGGGGGGCAGATACGCAGTATTTT
CASSPSGGADTQYF
>TRBJ2-7|NA|TRBV28|NA
TGTGCCATCACAGACGGCTACGAGCAGTACTTC
CAITDGYEQYF
>TRBJ1-2|NA|TRBV7-9|NA
TGTGCCAGCAGCTTAAGCGCAGTCGCGGAGGGCTACACCTTC
CASSLSAVAEGYTF
>TRBJ2-3|TRBD2|TRBV2|NA
TGTGCCAGCTCTTTTAGCGGGGGGGTCGATACGCAGTATTTT
CASSFSGGVDTQYF